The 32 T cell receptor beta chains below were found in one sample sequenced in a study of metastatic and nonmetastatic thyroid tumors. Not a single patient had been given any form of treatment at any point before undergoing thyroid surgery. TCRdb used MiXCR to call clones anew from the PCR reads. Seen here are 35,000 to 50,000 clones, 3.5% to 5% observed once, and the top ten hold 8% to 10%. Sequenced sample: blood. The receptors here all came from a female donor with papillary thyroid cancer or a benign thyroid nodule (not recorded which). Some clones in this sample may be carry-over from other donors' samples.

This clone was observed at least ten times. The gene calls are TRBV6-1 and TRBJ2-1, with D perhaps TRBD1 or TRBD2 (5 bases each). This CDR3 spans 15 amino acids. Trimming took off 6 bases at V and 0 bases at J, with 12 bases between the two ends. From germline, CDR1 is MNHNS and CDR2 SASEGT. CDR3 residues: CASRRSGSSYNEQFF. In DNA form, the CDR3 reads TGTGCCAGCAGGAGGTCAGGGAGCTCCTACAATGAGCAGTTCTTC.

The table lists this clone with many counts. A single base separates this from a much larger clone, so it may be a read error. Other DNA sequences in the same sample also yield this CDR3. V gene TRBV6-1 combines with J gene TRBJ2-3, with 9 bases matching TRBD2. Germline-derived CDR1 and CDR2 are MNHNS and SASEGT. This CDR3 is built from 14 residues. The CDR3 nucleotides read TGTGCGGGGGGGGGGCGGGAGGGAACAGATACGCAGTATTTT. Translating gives CAGGGREGTDTQYF.

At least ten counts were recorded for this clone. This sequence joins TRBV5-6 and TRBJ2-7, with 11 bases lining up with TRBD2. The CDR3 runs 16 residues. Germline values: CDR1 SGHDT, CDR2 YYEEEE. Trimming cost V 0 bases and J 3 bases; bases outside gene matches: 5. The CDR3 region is CASSLAGTSGNYEQYF. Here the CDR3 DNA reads TGTGCCAGCAGCTTGGCTGGGACTAGCGGTAACTACGAGCAGTACTTC. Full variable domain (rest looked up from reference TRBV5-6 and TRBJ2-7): DAGVTQSPTHLIKTRGQQVTLRCSPKSGHDTVSWYQQALGQGPQFIFQYYEEEERQRGNFPDRFSGHQFPNYSSELNVNALLLGDSALYLCASSLAGTSGNYEQYFGPGTRLTVT.

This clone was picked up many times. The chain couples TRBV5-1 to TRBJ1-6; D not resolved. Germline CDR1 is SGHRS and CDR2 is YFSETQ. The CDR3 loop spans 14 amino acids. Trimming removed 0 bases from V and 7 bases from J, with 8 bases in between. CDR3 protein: CASSLVSGNSPLHF. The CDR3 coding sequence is TGCGCCAGCAGCTTGGTCTCAGGAAATTCACCCCTCCACTTT.

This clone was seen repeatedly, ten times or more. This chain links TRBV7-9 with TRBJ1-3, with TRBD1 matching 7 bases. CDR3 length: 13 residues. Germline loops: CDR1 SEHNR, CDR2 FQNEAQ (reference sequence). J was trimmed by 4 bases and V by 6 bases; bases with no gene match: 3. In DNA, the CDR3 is TGTGCCAGCAGACGGGACAGCGGAAACACCATATATTTT. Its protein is CASRRDSGNTIYF.

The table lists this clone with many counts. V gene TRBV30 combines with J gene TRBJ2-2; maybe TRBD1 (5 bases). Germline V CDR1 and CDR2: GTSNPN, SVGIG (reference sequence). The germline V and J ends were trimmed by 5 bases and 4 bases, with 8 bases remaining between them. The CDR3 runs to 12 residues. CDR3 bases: TGTGCCTGGGGAAGGGGCACCGGGGAGCTGTTTTTT. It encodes CAWGRGTGELFF.

The CDR3 DNA follows: TGTGCCAGCAACCGCGACGGTAGCAATCAGCCCCAGCATTTT. Translated, it gives CASNRDGSNQPQHF. The J gene is TRBJ1-5, the V gene TRBV27; no firm D call. The V gene lost 7 bases and the J gene lost 0 bases, with 10 bases spanning the gap. Germline CDR1 reads MNHEY; CDR2 reads SMNVEV (reference sequence). The CDR3 covers 14 residues.

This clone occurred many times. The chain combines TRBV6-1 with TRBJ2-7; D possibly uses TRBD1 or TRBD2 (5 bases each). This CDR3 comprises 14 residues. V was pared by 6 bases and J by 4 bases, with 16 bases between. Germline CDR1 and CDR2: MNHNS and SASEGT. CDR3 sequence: CASRLTELGYEQYF. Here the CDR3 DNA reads TGTGCCAGCAGGCTGACAGAACTAGGGTACGAGCAGTACTTC.

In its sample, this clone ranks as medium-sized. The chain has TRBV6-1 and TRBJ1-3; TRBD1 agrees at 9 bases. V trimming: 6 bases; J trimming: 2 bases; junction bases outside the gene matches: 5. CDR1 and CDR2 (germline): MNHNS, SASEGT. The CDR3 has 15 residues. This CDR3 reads CASRRTGDAGNTIYF. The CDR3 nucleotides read TGTGCCAGCAGAAGGACAGGGGACGCTGGAAACACCATATATTTT.

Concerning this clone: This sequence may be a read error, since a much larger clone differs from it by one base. The CDR3 reads CSVVYMDNEAFF. As DNA, the CDR3 is TGCAGCGTTGTTTATATGGACAATGAAGCTTTCTTT. The chain uses TRBV29-1 and TRBJ1-1; a possible D gene is TRBD1 (5 bases). V was clipped by 4 bases and J by 7 bases, with 13 bases between them. Germline CDR1 and CDR2: SQVTM and ANQGSEA. The CDR3 loop spans 12 amino acids.

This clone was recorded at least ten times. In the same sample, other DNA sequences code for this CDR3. CDR3 in amino acids: CASSKESTNEKLFF. The CDR3 DNA reads TGCGCCAGCAGTAAAGAGAGTACCAATGAAAAACTGTTTTTT. The chain combines TRBV5-1 with TRBJ1-4; no firm D call. The germline V gene encodes CDR1 SGHRS and CDR2 YFSETQ. This CDR3 is built from 14 residues. The germline V and J ends were trimmed by 5 bases and 5 bases, with 13 bases remaining between them.

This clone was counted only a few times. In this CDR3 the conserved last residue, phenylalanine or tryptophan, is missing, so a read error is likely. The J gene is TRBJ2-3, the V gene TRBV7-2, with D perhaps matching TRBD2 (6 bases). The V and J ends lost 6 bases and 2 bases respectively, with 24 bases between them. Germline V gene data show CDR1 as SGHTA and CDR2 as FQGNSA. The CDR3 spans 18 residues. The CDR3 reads CASRGVGRGTPNTDTQYV. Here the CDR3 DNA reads TGTGCCAGCAGGGGGGTTGGACGGGGGACCCCGAACACAGATACGCAGTATGTT.

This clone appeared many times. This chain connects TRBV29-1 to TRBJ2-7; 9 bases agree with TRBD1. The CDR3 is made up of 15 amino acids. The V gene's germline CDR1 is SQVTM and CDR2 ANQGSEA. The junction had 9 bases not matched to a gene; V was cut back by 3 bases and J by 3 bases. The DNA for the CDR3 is TGCAGCGTTGATCTTAGGGACAGGGCTCGCTACGAGCAGTACTTC. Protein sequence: CSVDLRDRARYEQYF.

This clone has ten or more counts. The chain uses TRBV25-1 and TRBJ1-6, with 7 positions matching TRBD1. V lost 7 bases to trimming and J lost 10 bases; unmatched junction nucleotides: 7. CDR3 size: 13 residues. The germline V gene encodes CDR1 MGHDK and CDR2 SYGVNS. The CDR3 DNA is TGTGCCAGCAACACAGGGGTCGGCTCACCCCTCCACTTT. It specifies CASNTGVGSPLHF.

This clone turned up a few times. CDR3 sequence reads: CASSMGWDGYTF. In DNA, the CDR3 is TGTGCCAGTAGTATGGGCTGGGATGGCTACACCTTC. V is TRBV19 and J is TRBJ1-2; D not resolved. CDR1 is LNHDA, CDR2 SQIVND, per germline (reference sequence). Trimming pared 3 bases from V and 6 bases from J, leaving 8 bases between. CDR3 length: 12 residues.

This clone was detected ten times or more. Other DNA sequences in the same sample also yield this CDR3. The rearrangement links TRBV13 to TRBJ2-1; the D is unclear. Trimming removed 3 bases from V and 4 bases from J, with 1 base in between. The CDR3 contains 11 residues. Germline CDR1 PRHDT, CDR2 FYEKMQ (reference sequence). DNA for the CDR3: TGTGCCAGCAGCTTGTACAATGAGCAGTTCTTC. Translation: CASSLYNEQFF.

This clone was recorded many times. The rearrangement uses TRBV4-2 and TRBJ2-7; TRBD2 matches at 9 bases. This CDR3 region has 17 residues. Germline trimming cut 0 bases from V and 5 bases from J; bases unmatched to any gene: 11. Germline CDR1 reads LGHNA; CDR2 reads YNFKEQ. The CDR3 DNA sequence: TGTGCCAGCAGCCAAGACGGGAGAGCGGGAGGCCGGGACGAGCAGTACTTC. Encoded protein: CASSQDGRAGGRDEQYF.

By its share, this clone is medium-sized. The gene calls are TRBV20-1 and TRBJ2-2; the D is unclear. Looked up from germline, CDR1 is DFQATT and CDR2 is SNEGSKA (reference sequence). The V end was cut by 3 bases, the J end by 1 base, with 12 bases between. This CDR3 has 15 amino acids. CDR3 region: CSASSGRKNTGELFF. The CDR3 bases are TGCAGTGCTAGTTCCGGCAGGAAGAACACCGGGGAGCTGTTTTTT.

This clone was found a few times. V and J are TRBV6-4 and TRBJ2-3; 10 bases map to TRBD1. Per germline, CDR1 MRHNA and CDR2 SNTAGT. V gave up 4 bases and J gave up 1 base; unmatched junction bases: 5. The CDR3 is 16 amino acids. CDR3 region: CASSVTGTGGTDTQYF. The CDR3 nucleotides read TGTGCCAGCAGTGTTACCGGGACAGGGGGCACAGATACGCAGTATTTT.

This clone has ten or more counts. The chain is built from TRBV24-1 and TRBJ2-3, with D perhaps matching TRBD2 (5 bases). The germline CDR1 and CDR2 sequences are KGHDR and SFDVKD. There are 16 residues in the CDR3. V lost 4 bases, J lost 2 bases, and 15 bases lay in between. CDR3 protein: CATSDPSGTYTDTQYF. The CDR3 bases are TGTGCCACCAGTGACCCGAGCGGAACCTACACAGATACGCAGTATTTT.

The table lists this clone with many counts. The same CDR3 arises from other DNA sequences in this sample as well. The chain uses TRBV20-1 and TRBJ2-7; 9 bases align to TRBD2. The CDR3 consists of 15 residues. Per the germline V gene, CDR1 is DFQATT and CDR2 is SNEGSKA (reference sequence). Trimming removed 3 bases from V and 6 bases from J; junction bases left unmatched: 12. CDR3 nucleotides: TGCAGTGCTAGCCACAGAGGGACTAGCTACCCCGAGCAGTACTTC. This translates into CSASHRGTSYPEQYF.

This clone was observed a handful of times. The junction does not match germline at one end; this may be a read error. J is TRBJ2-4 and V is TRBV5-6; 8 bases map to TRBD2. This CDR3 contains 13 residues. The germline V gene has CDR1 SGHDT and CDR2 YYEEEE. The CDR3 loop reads CASSAGGGTIKYF. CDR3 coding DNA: TGTGCCAGCAGCGCGGGGGGAGGAACCATTAAGTACTTC.

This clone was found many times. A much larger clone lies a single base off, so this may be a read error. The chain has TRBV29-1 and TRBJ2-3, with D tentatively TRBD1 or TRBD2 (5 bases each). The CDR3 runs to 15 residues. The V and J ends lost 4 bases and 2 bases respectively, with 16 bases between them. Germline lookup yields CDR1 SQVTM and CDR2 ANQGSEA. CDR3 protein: CSVGDVEESTDTQYF. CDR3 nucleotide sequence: TGCAGCGTTGGGGACGTGGAGGAATCCACAGATACGCAGTATTTT.

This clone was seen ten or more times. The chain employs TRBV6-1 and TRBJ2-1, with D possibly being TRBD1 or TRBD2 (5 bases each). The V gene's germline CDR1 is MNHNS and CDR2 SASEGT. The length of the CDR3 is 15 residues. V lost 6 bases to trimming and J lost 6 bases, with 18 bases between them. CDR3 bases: TGTGCCAGCAGCCAAAAACCCTCCGGGACCAATGAGCAGTTCTTC. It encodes CASSQKPSGTNEQFF.

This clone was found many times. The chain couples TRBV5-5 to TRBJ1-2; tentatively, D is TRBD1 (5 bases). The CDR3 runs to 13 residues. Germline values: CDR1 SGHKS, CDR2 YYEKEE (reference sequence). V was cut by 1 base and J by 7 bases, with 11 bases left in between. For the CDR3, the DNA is TGTGCCAGCAGCTTGCTGGGGGTCTTTGGCTACACCTTC. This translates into CASSLLGVFGYTF.

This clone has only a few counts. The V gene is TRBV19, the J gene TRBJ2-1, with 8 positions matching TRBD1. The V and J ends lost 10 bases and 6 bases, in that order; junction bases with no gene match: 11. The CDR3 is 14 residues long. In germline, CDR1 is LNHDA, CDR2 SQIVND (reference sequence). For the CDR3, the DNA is TGTGCCACAAAAACGGGACAGGAGCGCAATGAGCAGTTCTTC. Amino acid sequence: CATKTGQERNEQFF.

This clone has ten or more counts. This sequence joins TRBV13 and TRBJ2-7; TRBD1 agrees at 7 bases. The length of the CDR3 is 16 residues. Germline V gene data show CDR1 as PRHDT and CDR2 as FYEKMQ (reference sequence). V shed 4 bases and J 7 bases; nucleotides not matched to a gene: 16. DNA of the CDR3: TGTGCCAGCAGCTCCCTAATCGGGGACAGCCCTAGTGAGCAGTACTTC. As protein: CASSSLIGDSPSEQYF.

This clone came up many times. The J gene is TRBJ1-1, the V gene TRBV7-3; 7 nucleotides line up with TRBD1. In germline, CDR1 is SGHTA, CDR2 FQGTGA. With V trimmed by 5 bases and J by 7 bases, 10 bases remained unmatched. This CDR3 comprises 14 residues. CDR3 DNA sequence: TGTGCCAGCAGCGCCCAAACGACAGGGAGTGAAGCTTTCTTT. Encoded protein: CASSAQTTGSEAFF.

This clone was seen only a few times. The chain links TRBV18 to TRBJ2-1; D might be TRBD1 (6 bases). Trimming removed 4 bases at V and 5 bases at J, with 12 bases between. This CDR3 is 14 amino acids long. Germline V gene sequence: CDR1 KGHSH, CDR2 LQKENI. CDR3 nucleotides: TGTGCCAGCTCACGCACGGACAGCAACAATGAGCAGTTCTTC. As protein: CASSRTDSNNEQFF.

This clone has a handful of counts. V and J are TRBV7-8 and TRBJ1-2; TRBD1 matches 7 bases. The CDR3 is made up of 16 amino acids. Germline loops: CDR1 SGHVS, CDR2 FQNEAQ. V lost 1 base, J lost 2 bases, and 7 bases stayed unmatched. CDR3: CASSLDRDRPNYGYTF. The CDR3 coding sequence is TGTGCCAGCAGCTTAGATAGGGACAGACCGAACTATGGCTACACCTTC.

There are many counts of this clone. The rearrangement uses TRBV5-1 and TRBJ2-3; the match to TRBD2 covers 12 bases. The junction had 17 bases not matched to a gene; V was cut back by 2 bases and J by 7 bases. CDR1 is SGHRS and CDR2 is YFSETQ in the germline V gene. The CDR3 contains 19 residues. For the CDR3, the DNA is TGCGCCAGCAGCTTCACCTCCCCCCGAAGGACTAGCGGGATAAATACGCAGTATTTT. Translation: CASSFTSPRRTSGINTQYF.

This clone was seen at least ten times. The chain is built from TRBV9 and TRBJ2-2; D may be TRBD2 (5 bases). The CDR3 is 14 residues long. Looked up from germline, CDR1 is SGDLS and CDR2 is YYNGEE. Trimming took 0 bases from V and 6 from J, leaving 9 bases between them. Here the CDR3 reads CASSVAPSPGELFF. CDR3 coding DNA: TGTGCCAGCAGCGTAGCCCCTAGCCCCGGGGAGCTGTTTTTT.